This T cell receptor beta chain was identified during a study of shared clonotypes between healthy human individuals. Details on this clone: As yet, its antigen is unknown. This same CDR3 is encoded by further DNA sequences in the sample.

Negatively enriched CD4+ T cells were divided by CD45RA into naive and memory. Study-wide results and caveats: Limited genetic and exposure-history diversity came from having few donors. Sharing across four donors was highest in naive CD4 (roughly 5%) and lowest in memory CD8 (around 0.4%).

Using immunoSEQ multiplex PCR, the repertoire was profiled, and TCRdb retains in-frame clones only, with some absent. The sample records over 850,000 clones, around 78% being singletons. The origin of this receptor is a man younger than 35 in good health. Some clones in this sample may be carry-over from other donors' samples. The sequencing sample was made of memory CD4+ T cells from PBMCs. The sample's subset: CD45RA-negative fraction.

The CDR3 DNA reads as TGTGCCAGCAGCAGGGGTCCTAGCAATCAGCCCCAGCATTTT. It codes for CASSRGPSNQPQHF. The chain has TRBV28 and TRBJ1-5; TRBD1 might be the D (6 bases). This CDR3 contains 14 residues. Trimming removed 6 bases from V and 0 bases from J, with 9 bases in between. The germline V gene encodes CDR1 MDHEN and CDR2 SYDVKM. Together with reference TRBV28 and TRBJ1-5, the CDR3 gives the full variable domain: DVKVTQSSRYLVKRTGEKVFLECVQDMDHENMFWYRQDPGLGLRLIYFSYDVKMKEKGDIPEGYSVSREKKERFSLILESASTNQTSMYLCASSRGPSNQPQHFGDGTRLSIL.